This T cell receptor (beta chain) was sequenced for a study of blood T cell repertoires in COVID-19. Study overall: Material from acute and convalescent COVID-19 was sourced from the United States, Italy and Spain. T cells, B-cell-depleted T cells, or PBMCs supplied cDNA or gDNA.

Authors' methods: Scientists estimated how many nucleated cells there were by amplifying reference gene primers. Only in-frame clones appear in the TCRdb table, and some are missing; sequencing was by immunoSEQ multiplex PCR. V and J calls and clone size follow that table, whereas D and trimming were derived from the DNA. The table lists 150,000 or so clones, around 83% of them singletons. Germline CDR1 reads SGHVS; CDR2 reads FNYEAQ. Trimming cost V 5 bases and J 1 base, with 8 bases left between them. The CDR3 is 13 amino acids. The origin of this receptor is a woman of 80 years or more with acute or convalescent COVID-19. Specimen: peripheral blood. The J gene is TRBJ1-1, the V gene TRBV7-6; D is ambiguous. The CDR3 DNA reads TGTGCCAGCAGCGCGAGGGCGAACACTGAAGCTTTCTTT. The encoded protein is CASSARANTEAFF.